This TCR beta chain was captured by sequencing in a study of T cell changes during pregnancy in multiple sclerosis. Using immunoSEQ multiplex PCR, the repertoire was profiled, and TCRdb retains in-frame clones only, with some absent. The table has fewer than 150,000 clones, about 95% seen once. The J segment lost 5 bases and the V segment lost 4 bases, leaving 11 bases of the junction unmatched. This CDR3 has 16 amino acids. CDR1 is SGHDN and CDR2 is FVKESK in the germline V gene. This sequence was found in a female donor with multiple sclerosis, enrolled in a pregnancy study. The chain has TRBV14 and TRBJ2-1; 7 bases map to TRBD2. The starting material was peripheral blood, obtained after pregnancy. This CDR3 is CASSRRGGVGDNEQFF. The CDR3 DNA reads TGTGCCAGCAGCCGACGGGGAGGGGTGGGGGACAATGAGCAGTTCTTC.